This T cell receptor beta chain was identified in a study of cytotoxic CD8 clonotypes in ibrutinib-treated CLL. Study-level background: A median about 11 months of treatment, range 6 to 36, preceded the collection of response samples.

Findings and limits, study-wide: Upon ibrutinib response clonality rose, and upon progression it fell back toward baseline.

Generated by immunoSEQ multiplex PCR, the TCRdb table keeps only in-frame clones and is missing some. The sample has some 81,000 clones; around 79% are singletons. Library input was about 2.2 micrograms of DNA from cryopreserved PBMCs. This clone was detected only a few times. The antigen remains unidentified. The germline V gene has CDR1 KGHSH and CDR2 LQKENI. V lost 3 bases and J lost 1, with 12 bases in between. CDR3 size: 16 residues. Specimen: PBMCs, collected after 12 months of ibrutinib treatment. This chain uses TRBV18 with TRBJ2-2, with D perhaps being TRBD1 or TRBD2 (5 bases each). The TCR sequence derives from a human donor with chronic lymphocytic leukemia. The CDR3 loop is CASSPWDGWNTGELFF. The CDR3 bases are TGTGCCAGCTCACCGTGGGACGGCTGGAACACCGGGGAGCTGTTTTTT.